The rows below give T cell receptor beta chains drawn from one sample of a study of cytomegalovirus exposure and HLA in healthy donors. Some clones are missing from TCRdb's copy, which holds only in-frame ones; the method was immunoSEQ multiplex PCR. Here the sample spans fewer than 200,000 clones, around 82% being singletons. Material for sequencing was PBMCs. The receptor set was obtained from a man aged 45-60 years in good health and CMV-seropositive. Both conserved end residues are part of each CDR3. D genes are given only for firm matches. The size of a clone is reported for some rows only, either as once, few or many, or as a class for expanded clones.

v_gene	j_gene	abundance	d_gene	CDR3nt	CDR3aa
TRBV7-8	TRBJ2-6	NA	NA	TGTGCCAGCAGCTTAGAGGGGCGTGGGGCCAACGTCCTGACTTTC	CASSLEGRGANVLTF
TRBV5-6	TRBJ2-5	many	NA	TGTGCCAGCAGCGTTGGACAGCAACAAGAGACCCAGTACTTC	CASSVGQQQETQYF
TRBV13	TRBJ1-2	NA	TRBD1	TGTGCCAGCAGCGTCGACCCCGGGACAGGGGCCTATGGCTACACCTTC	CASSVDPGTGAYGYTF
TRBV11-2	TRBJ1-5	NA	TRBD1	TGTGCCAGCAGCCTGACAGGGGGTGATCAGCCCCAGCATTTT	CASSLTGGDQPQHF
TRBV19	TRBJ1-2	few	NA	TGTGCCAGTAGTATTATGGGGGCAGAAGGCTATGGCTACACCTTC	CASSIMGAEGYGYTF
TRBV6-1	TRBJ2-5	NA	NA	TGTGCCAGCAGTAGGGGCAGCCAAGAGACCCAGTACTTC	CASSRGSQETQYF
TRBV18	TRBJ2-7	NA	NA	TGTGCCAGCTCACGCCAGGGTGATGAAAACGAGCAGTACTTC	CASSRQGDENEQYF
TRBV27	TRBJ2-4	once	NA	TGTGCCAGCAGTTTAGACGGGAGAAGGTACTTC	CASSLDGRRYF
TRBV7-9	TRBJ1-2	NA	NA	TGTGCCAGCAGCTTCTGGGGGGATGGAGGCTACACCTTC	CASSFWGDGGYTF
TRBV6-1	TRBJ2-6	NA	TRBD1	TGTGCCAGCAGTGGACTAGACAGGGGGTGGGTAGGGTCTGGGGCCAACGTCCTGACTTTC	CASSGLDRGWVGSGANVLTF
TRBV5-1	TRBJ2-3	NA	NA	TGCGCCAGCAGCTTGTTTCCAGGGGAGGATACGCAGTATTTT	CASSLFPGEDTQYF
TRBV7-7	TRBJ2-5	NA	NA	TGTGCTAGCAGCTCTCAGGGGGAGACCCAGTACTTC	CASSSQGETQYF
TRBV7-9	TRBJ2-1	NA	NA	TGTGCCAGCAGCTTAGGGCTAGCGACCAAGTACAATGAGCAGTTCTTC	CASSLGLATKYNEQFF
TRBV28	TRBJ2-7	NA	TRBD1	TGTGCCAGCAGTTCGACCGGGACAGGGCTGCACGAGCAGTACTTC	CASSSTGTGLHEQYF
TRBV5-1	TRBJ2-1	NA	TRBD2	TGCGCCAGCAGCCAGCCGACCGGACTAGCGGGAGGACAAGGATACAATGAGCAGTTCTTC	CASSQPTGLAGGQGYNEQFF
TRBV5-6	TRBJ1-5	few	TRBD1	TGTGCCAGCAGCTCGACCCTTCTACAGGGGAATCAGCCCCAGCATTTT	CASSSTLLQGNQPQHF
TRBV28	TRBJ2-4	few	NA	TGTGCCAGCAGTTTACAGGGAGCCAAAAACATTCAGTACTTC	CASSLQGAKNIQYF
TRBV29-1	TRBJ2-5	NA	TRBD2	TGCAGCGTTTCCCGGGTAGCGTCGGGGTATTATAGCGGGGGGCAGTACCAAGAGACCCAGTACTTC	CSVSRVASGYYSGGQYQETQYF
TRBV7-2	TRBJ2-7	NA	NA	TGTGCCAGCAGCAGAATTGCAGGCGACTACTACGAGCAGTACTTC	CASSRIAGDYYEQYF
TRBV7-9	TRBJ1-1	NA	NA	TGTGCCAGCAGCTTAGGTCTGGGGGGGAACACTGAAGCTTTCTTT	CASSLGLGGNTEAFF
TRBV7-9	TRBJ1-5	NA	TRBD1	TGTTCCAGCAGCTCCGGGACAGGGGCACATCAGCCCCAGCATTTT	CSSSSGTGAHQPQHF
TRBV4-1	TRBJ1-2	NA	NA	TGCGCCAGCAGCCAAGATTTCGGGGAAGGCTACACCTTC	CASSQDFGEGYTF
TRBV7-2	TRBJ1-2	once	NA	TGTGCCAGCAGCTTAGACAGCTATGGCTACACCTTC	CASSLDSYGYTF
TRBV11-1	TRBJ2-1	NA	TRBD2	TGTGCCAGCAGCTCCACTCGGTTTAGCGGGGGGGCCGGAAATGAGCAGTTCTTC	CASSSTRFSGGAGNEQFF
TRBV11-3	TRBJ2-6	once	TRBD2	TGTGCCAGCAGCTTCGGAACGGGAGGGCTTTCTGGGGCCAACGTCCTGACTTTC	CASSFGTGGLSGANVLTF
TRBV10-3	TRBJ1-1	once	NA	TGTGCCATCAGTGAGGGTCAGACCAGAGGCACTGAAGCTTTCTTT	CAISEGQTRGTEAFF
TRBV2	TRBJ1-6	NA	NA	TGTGCCAGCAGTGAACTCGAGGAGTGGATGAATTCACCCCTCCACTTT	CASSELEEWMNSPLHF
TRBV5-1	TRBJ2-3	NA	TRBD1	TGCGCCAGCAGCCGCCTTGGACAGGATCAGGCAGATACGCAGTATTTT	CASSRLGQDQADTQYF
TRBV6-4	TRBJ2-7	NA	NA	TGTGCCAGCAGTGTAGAGGGGGGGAGCCCCTACGAGCAGTACTTC	CASSVEGGSPYEQYF
TRBV7-9	TRBJ2-4	NA	NA	TGTGCCAGCAGCTTAGATATAGGGGGTACCAAAAACATTCAGTACTTC	CASSLDIGGTKNIQYF
TRBV9	TRBJ1-2	NA	TRBD1	TGTGCCAGCAGCGTAGCCCCAGGGACAGTAGTTAGGGGCTACACCTTC	CASSVAPGTVVRGYTF
TRBV28	TRBJ1-2	NA	NA	TGTGCCAGCAGGCTTAGCTATGGCTACACCTTC	CASRLSYGYTF
TRBV4-1	TRBJ2-1	NA	TRBD2	TGCGCCAGCAGCCTTATGGGACTAGGGTACAATGAGCAGTTCTTC	CASSLMGLGYNEQFF
TRBV25-1	TRBJ2-1	NA	NA	TGTGCCAGCAGTGAAACTAGCACTTATAGTGATGAGCAGTTCTTC	CASSETSTYSDEQFF
TRBV4-1	TRBJ1-1	NA	NA	TGCGCCAGCAGCGACGGGGGGGGGAATGAAGCTTTCTTT	CASSDGGGNEAFF
TRBV7-6	TRBJ1-5	NA	NA	TGTGCCAGCAGCCCTGGGCAGGGTAGAAATCAGCCCCAGCATTTT	CASSPGQGRNQPQHF
TRBV6-5	TRBJ1-1	NA	NA	TGTGCCAGCAGTACAGACAGGAACACTGAAGCTTTCTTT	CASSTDRNTEAFF
TRBV6-5	TRBJ1-4	NA	NA	TGTGCCAGCAGTTACGGGGGGGAAGAAAAACTGTTTTTT	CASSYGGEEKLFF
TRBV19	TRBJ1-2	NA	NA	TGTGCCAGTAGTTCCCCGCCAGGGTACTATGGCTACACCTTC	CASSSPPGYYGYTF
TRBV10-3	TRBJ1-2	NA	NA	TGTGCCATCAGTGAAGAACCCAGGAAGTATGGCTACACCTTC	CAISEEPRKYGYTF
TRBV28	TRBJ2-3	NA	TRBD2	TGTGCCAGCAACAATAAGGCGGGGACTAGCGGGATGAACACAGATACGCAGTATTTT	CASNNKAGTSGMNTDTQYF
TRBV30	TRBJ1-2	NA	NA	TGTGCCTGGAGTAAAGCGATGGACTATGGCTACACCTTC	CAWSKAMDYGYTF
TRBV10-3	TRBJ1-3	NA	NA	TGTGCCACCCGACAGGCTCGGAACACCATATATTTT	CATRQARNTIYF
TRBV13	TRBJ2-1	NA	TRBD1	TGTGCCAGCAGCTTAGGCGGACAGGGAGAGTACAATGAGCAGTTCTTC	CASSLGGQGEYNEQFF
TRBV19	TRBJ2-1	once	TRBD1	TGTGCCAGTAGTATAGGGGGGACAGGGGTCTACAATGAGCAGTTCTTC	CASSIGGTGVYNEQFF
TRBV30	TRBJ2-7	once	NA	TGTGCCTGGAGTCAGACAGATTACGAGCAGTACTTC	CAWSQTDYEQYF
TRBV28	TRBJ1-1	NA	NA	TGTGCCAGCAGAACAGTAAACACTGAAGCTTTCTTT	CASRTVNTEAFF
TRBV29-1	TRBJ1-5	NA	TRBD1	TGCAGCGTAGGACAGGGGTCTGGCAATCAGCCCCAGCATTTT	CSVGQGSGNQPQHF
TRBV5-1	TRBJ1-4	NA	NA	TGCGCCAGCAGCTTGGAGGAGGGAAAACTGTTTTTT	CASSLEEGKLFF
TRBV11-2	TRBJ2-7	NA	TRBD2	TGTGCCAGCAGCTTAGCGGTAGCGGGAGGTCGTGAGCAGTACTTC	CASSLAVAGGREQYF
TRBV5-6	TRBJ2-5	NA	TRBD1	TGTGCCAGCAGCTTGGAGTGGACAGGGAGTGTCGAGACCCAGTACTTC	CASSLEWTGSVETQYF
TRBV5-1	TRBJ2-2	NA	TRBD2	TGCGCCAGCAGCTTAGCCGGGGGGGTCGGCACCGGGGAGCTGTTTTTT	CASSLAGGVGTGELFF
TRBV9	TRBJ2-2	NA	TRBD2	TGTGCCAGCAGCGGGGGAGGGACTAGCGGGAGAGGGTACAACACCGGGGAGCTGTTTTTT	CASSGGGTSGRGYNTGELFF
TRBV11-2	TRBJ1-3	NA	NA	TGTGCCAGCAGCTTAGGTTGGGCCAGGGGCTCTGGAAACACCATATATTTT	CASSLGWARGSGNTIYF